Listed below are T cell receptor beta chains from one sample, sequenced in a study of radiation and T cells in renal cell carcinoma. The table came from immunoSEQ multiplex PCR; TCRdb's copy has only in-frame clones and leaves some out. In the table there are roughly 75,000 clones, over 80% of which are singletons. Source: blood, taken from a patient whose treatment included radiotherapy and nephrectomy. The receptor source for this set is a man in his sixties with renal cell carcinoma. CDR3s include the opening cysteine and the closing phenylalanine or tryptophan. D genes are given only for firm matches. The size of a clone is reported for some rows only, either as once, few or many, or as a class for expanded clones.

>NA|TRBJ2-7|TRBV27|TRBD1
CASSLTGASYEQYF
TGTGCCAGCAGTTTGACAGGGGCTTCCTACGAGCAGTACTTC
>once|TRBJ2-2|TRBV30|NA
CAWSDSNTGELFF
TGTGCCTGGAGTGACAGCAACACCGGGGAGCTGTTTTTT
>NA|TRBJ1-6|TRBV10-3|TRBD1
CAIQGALSNSSPLHF
TGTGCCATCCAGGGGGCCCTATCGAACTCCTCACCCCTCCACTTT
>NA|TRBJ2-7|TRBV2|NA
CASSLGQRYEQYF
TGTGCCAGCAGTCTGGGACAACGCTACGAGCAGTACTTC
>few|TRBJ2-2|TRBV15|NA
CATSKSRGRPTGGELFF
TGTGCCACCAGCAAGTCTCGCGGTCGACCTACCGGCGGGGAGCTGTTTTTT
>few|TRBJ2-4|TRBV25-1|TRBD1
CASQQGAFQYF
TGTGCCAGCCAACAGGGGGCGTTTCAGTACTTC
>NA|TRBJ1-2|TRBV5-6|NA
CASSPDSSYGYTF
TGTGCCAGCAGTCCCGACAGCTCCTATGGCTACACCTTC
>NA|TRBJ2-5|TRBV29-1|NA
CSGAYSAQETQYF
TGCAGCGGGGCCTACAGTGCCCAAGAGACCCAGTACTTC
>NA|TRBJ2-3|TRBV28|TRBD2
CASPPWGLVGGPGTDTQYF
TGTGCCAGTCCCCCCTGGGGTCTCGTGGGAGGGCCCGGCACAGATACGCAGTATTTT
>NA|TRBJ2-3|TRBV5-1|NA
CASSPRGAGTDTQYF
TGCGCCAGCAGCCCCCGTGGGGCGGGAACAGATACGCAGTATTTT
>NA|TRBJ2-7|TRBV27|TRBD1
CASSNRQGEEQYF
TGTGCCAGCAGTAACCGACAGGGTGAGGAGCAGTACTTC
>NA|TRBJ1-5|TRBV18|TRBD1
CASSRTGNQPQHF
TGTGCCAGCTCGCGGACAGGGAATCAGCCCCAGCATTTT
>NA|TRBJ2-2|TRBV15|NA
CATSRDRAIGGELFF
TGTGCCACCAGCAGAGATCGGGCCATAGGCGGGGAGCTGTTTTTT
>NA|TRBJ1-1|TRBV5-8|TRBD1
CASSHSDRAKAFF
TGTGCCAGCAGCCACTCTGACAGGGCAAAAGCTTTCTTT
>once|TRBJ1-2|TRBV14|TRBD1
CASSRDRDYGYTF
TGTGCCAGCAGCCGGGACAGGGACTATGGCTACACCTTC
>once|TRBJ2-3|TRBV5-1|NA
CASSLGPGQDTQYF
TGCGCCAGCAGCTTAGGCCCGGGCCAAGATACGCAGTATTTT
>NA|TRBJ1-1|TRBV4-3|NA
CASSQDRPNTEAFF
TGCGCCAGCAGCCAAGATCGGCCGAACACTGAAGCTTTCTTT
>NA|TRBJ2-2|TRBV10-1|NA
CASSELERNTGELFF
TGCGCCAGCAGTGAGTTAGAACGAAACACCGGGGAGCTGTTTTTT
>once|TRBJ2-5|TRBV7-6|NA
CASSLEPTLETQYF
TGTGCCAGCAGTCTCGAGCCGACCCTGGAGACCCAGTACTTC
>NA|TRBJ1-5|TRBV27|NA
CASSLSRGNNQPQHF
TGTGCCAGCAGTTTAAGTCGGGGAAACAATCAGCCCCAGCATTTT
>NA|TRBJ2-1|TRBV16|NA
CASSQIEGGEQFF
TGTGCCAGCAGCCAAATCGAAGGCGGTGAGCAGTTCTTC
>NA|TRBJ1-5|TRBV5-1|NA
CASSLVGGMEPQHF
TGCGCCAGCAGCTTGGTGGGCGGGATGGAGCCCCAGCATTTT
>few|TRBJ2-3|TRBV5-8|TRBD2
CASRRENADTQYF
TGTGCCAGCCGGCGGGAGAATGCAGATACGCAGTATTTT
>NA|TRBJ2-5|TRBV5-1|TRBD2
CASSSPYLTSGQETQYF
TGCGCCAGCAGCTCCCCGTACCTTACTAGCGGCCAAGAGACCCAGTACTTC
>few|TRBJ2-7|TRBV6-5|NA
CASSPQDRTYEQYF
TGTGCCAGCAGTCCCCAAGACAGGACCTACGAGCAGTACTTC
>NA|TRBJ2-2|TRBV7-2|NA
CASVGPDTGELFF
TGTGCCAGCGTGGGTCCCGACACCGGGGAGCTGTTTTTT